The clone carrying this TCR beta chain was seen ten or more times. Because it lacks the conserved phenylalanine or tryptophan at the end, this CDR3 is likely a read error. It is unclear where the CDR3 begins or ends on the DNA, so no DNA is shown, and the CDR3 is as TCRdb lists it. This sample is drawn from a study of spatial heterogeneity in lung cancer. The CDR3 is made up of 12 amino acids, end residues included. Germline-derived CDR1 and CDR2 are SGHAT and FQDESV (reference sequence). Each TCR cDNA molecule carried a unique molecular identifier. TCRdb re-called the 5' RACE reads with MiXCR, one entry per CDR3 protein. The sample carries around 11,000 distinct CDR3 sequences, about 24% recorded once. Time point meaning: sample taken at primary tumor resection. Unsorted whole RNA samples from tumor, nontumor lung or frozen PBMC were sequenced. The 60 to 80 donors had untreated early-stage non-small cell lung cancer.

This clonotype originated in a female donor with early-stage non-small cell lung cancer. The source material was PBMCs, sampled at surgery. This chain connects TRBV11-1 to TRBJ2-1; TRBD2 is taken as the D call from the table, unchecked against the DNA. CDR3 in amino acids: CASSHVQLAGSP.